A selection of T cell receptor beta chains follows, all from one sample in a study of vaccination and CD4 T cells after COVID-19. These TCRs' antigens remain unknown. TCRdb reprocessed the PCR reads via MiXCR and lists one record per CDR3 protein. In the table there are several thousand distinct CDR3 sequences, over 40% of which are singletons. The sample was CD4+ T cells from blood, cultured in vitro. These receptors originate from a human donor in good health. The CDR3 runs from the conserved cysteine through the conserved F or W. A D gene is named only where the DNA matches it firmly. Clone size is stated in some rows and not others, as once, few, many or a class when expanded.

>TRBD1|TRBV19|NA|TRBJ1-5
CASSMGDRAGQPQHF
TGTGCCAGTAGTATGGGTGACAGGGCCGGTCAGCCCCAGCATTTT
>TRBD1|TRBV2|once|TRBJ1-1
CASRVTGYTEAFF
TGTGCCAGCAGGGTGACAGGGTACACTGAAGCTTTCTTT
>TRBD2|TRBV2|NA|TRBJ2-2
CASSVRGGDGELFF
TGTGCCAGCAGTGTGCGGGGGGGCGACGGGGAGCTGTTTTTT
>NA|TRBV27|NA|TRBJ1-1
CASTQDGTTEAFF
TGTGCCAGCACTCAGGACGGGACCACTGAAGCTTTCTTT
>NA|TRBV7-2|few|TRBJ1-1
CASSLKLQAFF
TGTGCCAGCAGCTTAAAGTTGCAAGCTTTCTTT
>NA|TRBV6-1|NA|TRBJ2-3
CASSPIGSGTDTQYF
TGTGCCAGCAGTCCCATAGGGTCCGGAACAGATACGCAGTATTTT
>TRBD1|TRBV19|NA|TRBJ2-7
CASSNEGTGDSYEQYF
TGTGCCAGTAGTAACGAAGGGACAGGGGATAGTTACGAGCAGTACTTC
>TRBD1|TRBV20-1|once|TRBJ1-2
CSATTGELDGCTF
TGCAGTGCAACGACAGGGGAACTGGATGGCTGCACCTTC
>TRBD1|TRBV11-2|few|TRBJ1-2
CASSPLTGGGYGYTF
TGTGCCAGCAGCCCCCTTACAGGGGGGGGCTATGGCTACACCTTC
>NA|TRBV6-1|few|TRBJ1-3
CASSVQGAGNTIYF
TGTGCCAGCAGTGTACAGGGCGCTGGAAACACCATATATTTT
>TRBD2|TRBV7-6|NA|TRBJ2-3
CASSTSGGGGGTDTQYF
TGTGCCAGCAGCACAAGCGGGGGCGGGGGGGGGACAGATACGCAGTATTTT
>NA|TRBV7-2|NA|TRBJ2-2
CASSRSLGENTGELFF
TGTGCCAGCAGCCGATCCTTGGGGGAGAACACCGGGGAGCTGTTTTTT
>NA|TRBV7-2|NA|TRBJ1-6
CASSPTHIPLGYSPLHF
TGTGCCAGCAGCCCTACGCATATCCCTCTTGGATATTCACCCCTCCACTTT
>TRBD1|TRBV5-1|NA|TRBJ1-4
CASSVSGGAEKLFF
TGCGCCAGCAGCGTATCAGGGGGCGCCGAAAAACTGTTTTTT
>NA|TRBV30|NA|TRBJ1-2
CAWFSRVPFFYGYTF
TGTGCCTGGTTCAGCAGGGTACCCTTCTTCTATGGCTACACCTTC
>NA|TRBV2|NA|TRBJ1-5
CASNSLYSNQPQHF
TGTGCCAGCAACAGCCTTTATAGCAATCAGCCCCAGCATTTT
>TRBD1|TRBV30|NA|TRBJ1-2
CAWSVRYDRANPYSYTF
TGTGCCTGGAGTGTAAGATACGACAGGGCGAACCCTTATAGCTACACCTTC
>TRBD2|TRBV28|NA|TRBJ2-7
CASRPSGAGYEQYF
TGTGCCAGCAGACCTAGCGGGGCGGGATACGAGCAGTACTTC
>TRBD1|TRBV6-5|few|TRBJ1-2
CASSYPGQGAYGYTF
TGTGCCAGCAGTTACCCGGGACAGGGAGCGTATGGCTACACCTTC
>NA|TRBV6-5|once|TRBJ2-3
CASSYWVDSTDTQYF
TGTGCCAGCAGTTACTGGGTAGACAGCACAGATACGCAGTATTTT
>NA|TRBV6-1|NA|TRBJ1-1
CASSRGRGAEAFF
TGTGCCAGCAGCAGGGGTCGGGGCGCTGAAGCTTTCTTT
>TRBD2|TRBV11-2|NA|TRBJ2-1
CASSLDVLGLAGVRDEQFF
TGTGCCAGCAGCTTAGATGTACTCGGACTAGCGGGAGTTAGGGATGAGCAGTTCTTC
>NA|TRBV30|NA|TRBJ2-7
CAWRGKGGPHEQYF
TGTGCCTGGAGGGGAAAGGGGGGGCCGCACGAGCAGTACTTC
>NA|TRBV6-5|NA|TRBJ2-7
CASSYHYEQYF
TGTGCCAGCAGTTACCACTACGAGCAGTACTTC
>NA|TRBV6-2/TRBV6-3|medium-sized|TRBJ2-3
CASLPYWGRGADTQYF
TGTGCCAGCCTTCCCTATTGGGGCAGGGGAGCTGATACGCAGTATTTT
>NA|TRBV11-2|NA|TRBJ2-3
CASSLDRTDSSTDTQYF
TGTGCCAGCAGCTTAGATAGGACTGACTCTAGCACAGATACGCAGTATTTT
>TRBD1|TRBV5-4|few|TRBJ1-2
CASSPSPGQGATYGYTF
TGTGCCAGCAGCCCCTCTCCGGGACAGGGGGCGACCTATGGCTACACCTTC